The rows below give T cell receptor beta chains drawn from one sample of a study of CD4 T cells in relation to SARS-CoV-2 and coronaviruses. Their specific antigens are unknown. Data came from immunoSEQ multiplex PCR; TCRdb stores just in-frame clones and leaves some out. The sample consists of about 41,000 clones, under 90% of them appearing once. The sample consisted of naive CD4+ T cells from PBMCs, cultured in vitro. The receptors derive from an adult with COVID-19. The CDR3 runs from the conserved cysteine through the conserved F or W. A D gene is named only where the DNA matches it firmly. Size is stated for part of the rows, as once, few or many counts, or as a class when the clone is expanded.

.	TRBD2	TRBJ2-5	TRBV2	TGTGCCAGCAGTGAGGCAGCGGGAGGGCCGTGGGGGCAAGAGACCCAGTACTTC	CASSEAAGGPWGQETQYF
.	.	TRBJ2-1	TRBV5-4	TGTGCCAGCAGTACGGACTCTTACAATGAGCAGTTCTTC	CASSTDSYNEQFF
.	.	TRBJ2-1	TRBV2	TGTGCCAGCAGTGGACAGATCGGTGGAGACAATGAGCAGTTCTTC	CASSGQIGGDNEQFF
.	TRBD2	TRBJ2-1	TRBV28	TGTGCCAGCAGTTTCTTTAAGGGGACTAGTCCCCATGAGCAGTTCTTC	CASSFFKGTSPHEQFF
.	TRBD2	TRBJ2-1	TRBV4-1	TGCGCCAGCAGCCAGATACTAGCGGGAGCCAATGAGCAGTTCTTC	CASSQILAGANEQFF
.	TRBD2	TRBJ2-7	TRBV28	TGTGCCAGCGGTCCGGGGGGTTTCGACGAGCAGTACTTC	CASGPGGFDEQYF
.	.	TRBJ2-1	TRBV29-1	TGCAGCGTTGGGTGGACTTTAAACAATGAGCAGTTCTTC	CSVGWTLNNEQFF
few	.	TRBJ1-3	TRBV24-1	TGTGCCACCAGTGATTTGCTCGGAAACACCATATATTTT	CATSDLLGNTIYF
.	.	TRBJ2-7	TRBV28	TGTGCCACACGGGGCACCCGAGGTCGAGGAGGCTCCTACGAGCAGTACTTC	CATRGTRGRGGSYEQYF
.	TRBD1	TRBJ1-2	TRBV18	TGTGCCAGCTCACCATCGAGAAAACAGGGGTCCCATGGCTACACCTTC	CASSPSRKQGSHGYTF
.	.	TRBJ1-5	TRBV18	TGTGCCAGCTCACCGGACCTACTCAGCAATCAGCCCCAGCATTTT	CASSPDLLSNQPQHF
once	TRBD2	TRBJ2-7	TRBV6-5	TGTGCCAGCGGACTAGCGGGAGCGCCAAGTTACGAGCAGTACTTC	CASGLAGAPSYEQYF
.	.	TRBJ1-4	TRBV28	TGTGCCAGCAGTTCCCTACCCCGGAGGAAGAATGAAAAACTGTTTTTT	CASSSLPRRKNEKLFF
.	.	TRBJ1-1	TRBV11-2	TGTGCCAGCAGCCTAGAAGCTATCACTGAAGCTTTCTTT	CASSLEAITEAFF
.	.	TRBJ2-2	TRBV20-1	TGCAGTGCTAGTCCTCAGGGTATGAACACCGGGGAGCTGTTTTTT	CSASPQGMNTGELFF
.	TRBD2	TRBJ2-7	TRBV27	TGTGCCAGCAGCTTGGGACTAGCCCTCTCCTCATACGAGCAGTACTTC	CASSLGLALSSYEQYF
.	TRBD2	TRBJ2-1	TRBV10-3	TGTGCCATCAGTGGGCTAGCGGGAACCAATGAGCAGTTCTTC	CAISGLAGTNEQFF
.	.	TRBJ2-3	TRBV5-1	TGCGCCAGCAGCTTGGAGCAGCGCACAGATACGCAGTATTTT	CASSLEQRTDTQYF
.	.	TRBJ2-7	TRBV5-6	TGTGCCAGCAGCTTGGCTGGTCCTACCTTCTACGAGCAGTACTTC	CASSLAGPTFYEQYF
.	TRBD2	TRBJ2-1	TRBV2	TGTGCCAGCAGACCCGGACTAGCGGTCTACAATGAGCAGTTCTTC	CASRPGLAVYNEQFF
.	.	TRBJ2-3	TRBV28	TGTGCCATCTCCGGGGGTCGGTTTGTCGATACGCAGTATTTT	CAISGGRFVDTQYF
.	TRBD2	TRBJ2-3	TRBV11-2	TGTGCCAGCAGCCGGACTAGCGGTCTTAAAGATACGCAGTATTTT	CASSRTSGLKDTQYF
.	.	TRBJ1-1	TRBV7-8	TGTGCCAGCAGCCACAATATTGGGGGCTGGAAAACTGAAGCTTTCTTT	CASSHNIGGWKTEAFF
.	.	TRBJ2-3	TRBV7-2	TGTGCCAGCGGCTCAAGAGGGGATACGCAGTATTTT	CASGSRGDTQYF
.	TRBD1	TRBJ1-1	TRBV19	TGTGCCAGTAGTATTAGACAGGGGAGACTCAACACTGAAGCTTTCTTT	CASSIRQGRLNTEAFF
.	TRBD1	TRBJ1-6	TRBV6-5	TGTGCCACCAGAAGGGACAGGGGCTCACCCCTCCACTTT	CATRRDRGSPLHF
few	.	TRBJ2-1	TRBV28	TGTGCCAGCAGTTTGGCAGATTACAATGAGCAGTTCTTC	CASSLADYNEQFF
.	.	TRBJ1-2	TRBV20-1	TGCAGTGCTAGTGGCGGCGCTAACTATGGCTACACCTTC	CSASGGANYGYTF
.	TRBD1	TRBJ1-5	TRBV19	TGTGCCAGTAGTGGGACAGGGTTCCAGCCCCAGCATTTT	CASSGTGFQPQHF
few	TRBD2	TRBJ2-7	TRBV7-2	TGTGCCAGCAGCTTAGGCTTTCTAGCGGGAGGGGGAGAGCAGTACTTC	CASSLGFLAGGGEQYF